This T cell receptor (beta chain) came from a study of a mutant IDH1 vaccine in newly diagnosed glioma. Here immunoSEQ multiplex PCR was the method, and the copy in TCRdb shows in-frame clones only, minus some. The sample comprises some 130,000 clones, around four fifths of which are singletons, and 5.5% rests with the top ten. From germline, CDR1 is SGHTA and CDR2 FQGNSA. The V and J ends lost 5 bases and 0 bases respectively, with 21 bases between them. CDR3 length: 18 residues. Indicated time point: week 11, during vaccination. Vaccination used 300 ug of mutant IDH1 20-mer peptide per dose, with topical imiquimod. Worth noting for this clone: Its antigen remains unidentified.

The source is a man between 40 and 49 years old with glioma. The genes are TRBV7-2 and TRBJ2-3; the D gene is possibly TRBD2 (6 bases). The sequencing here drew on PBMCs, taken from a glioma patient whose treatment included an IDH1 peptide vaccine. CDR3 sequence: CASSVRSTTGLSTDTQYF. CDR3 bases: TGTGCCAGCAGCGTAAGGTCTACTACTGGACTAAGCACAGATACGCAGTATTTT.